This T cell receptor (beta chain) was recovered during a study of cytomegalovirus exposure and HLA in healthy donors. Study-wide results and caveats: Under in vitro conditions, three CMV-associated chains were confirmed as specific for CMV antigens. Despite most TCR sequences being rare, some public TCRs occurred in many donors.

The donors were in the approximately 130-subject validation cohort, distinct from the approximately 730-subject first cohort. This clone came up once. Its antigen remains unknown. This CDR3 region has 15 residues. V was cut by 0 bases and J by 0 bases, with 6 bases left in between. Germline V gives CDR1 LGHNA, CDR2 YNFKEQ. Profiling relied on immunoSEQ multiplex PCR, and the TCRdb table lists in-frame clones only, not all of them. This sample has approximately 170,000 clones; 85% occur once, and the top ten carry approximately 16%. Sequencing was done on a sample of PBMCs. This clonotype originated in a man younger than 30 in good health and CMV-seropositive. The chain recombines TRBV4-2 with TRBJ1-5; D call uncertain. CDR3 nucleotide sequence: TGTGCCAGCAGCCAAGATCGGGGTAGCAATCAGCCCCAGCATTTT. Translated: CASSQDRGSNQPQHF.